The table lists the clone carrying this TCR beta chain with a count of one. Antigen unknown. This record belongs to a study of cytomegalovirus exposure and HLA in healthy donors. Study observations and caveats: In a later analysis, several top co-occurrence clusters appeared linked to parvovirus B19, influenza, CMV and Epstein-Barr virus. The classifier reportedly diagnosed cytomegalovirus status with high sensitivity and specificity.

A multiplex PCR was run with 60 Vbeta primers and 13 Jbeta primers. Method: immunoSEQ multiplex PCR; TCRdb's copy keeps in-frame clones and lacks some. The sample includes under 150,000 clones, approximately 80% of them seen just once. CDR3 length: 15 amino acids. Germline loops: CDR1 SNHLY, CDR2 FYNNEI. The V gene end was trimmed by 1 base and the J gene end by 6 bases; junction bases not matched to a gene: 9. The rearrangement links TRBV2 to TRBJ2-7; 7 bases match TRBD2. The sequence derives from a boy between 2 and 15 years old in good health and CMV-seronegative. Specimen: PBMCs. The CDR3 region has the DNA TGTGCCAGCAGTGAAGGATTTGCGGGAGTTCGCGAGCAGTACTTC. The encoded protein is CASSEGFAGVREQYF.